This T cell receptor beta chain was documented in a study of T-cell memory formation after mild COVID-19. TCRdb re-analysed the 5' RACE reads in MiXCR, keeping a single row per CDR3 protein. The data show 140,000 or so distinct CDR3 sequences, over 6% seen once. Study outcomes and limitations: Clones contracting over day 15 to 85 were CD4/CD8 balanced, with later expanders leaning CD4+. Within pre-infection memory, some responding clones were found, suggesting cross-reactive memory joined. CM and EM subsets held most contracting CD4+ clones; EMRA held CD8+ ones.

This CDR3 is built from 13 residues. V was pared by 6 bases and J by 1 base, with 12 bases between. The V gene's germline CDR1 is DFQATT and CDR2 SNEGSKA (reference sequence). This clonotype was seen only a few times. Its antigen is not known. The chain uses TRBV20-1 and TRBJ1-1; D uncertain. What was sequenced was PBMCs or a T cell subset sorted from them (not recorded which). The TCR sequence derives from an adult woman who had mild COVID-19 (a few samples of this study predate the infection). Cell type and time point are not known. CDR3 in amino acids: CSAIGPTNTEAFF. The CDR3 DNA sequence: TGCAGTGCAATTGGACCGACGAACACTGAAGCTTTCTTT.